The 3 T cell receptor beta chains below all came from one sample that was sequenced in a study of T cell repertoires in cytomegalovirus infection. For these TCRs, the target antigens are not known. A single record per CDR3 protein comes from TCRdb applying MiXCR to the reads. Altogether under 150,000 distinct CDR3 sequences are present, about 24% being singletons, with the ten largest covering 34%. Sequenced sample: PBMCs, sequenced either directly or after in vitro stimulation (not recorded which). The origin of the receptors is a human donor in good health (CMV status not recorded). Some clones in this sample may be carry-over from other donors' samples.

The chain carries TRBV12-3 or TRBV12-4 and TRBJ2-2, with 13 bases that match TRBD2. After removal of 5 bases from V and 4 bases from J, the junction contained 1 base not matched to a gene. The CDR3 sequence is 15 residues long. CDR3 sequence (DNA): TGTGCCAGCAGTGGGACTAGCGGGATCACCGGGGAGCTGTTTTTT. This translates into CASSGTSGITGELFF.

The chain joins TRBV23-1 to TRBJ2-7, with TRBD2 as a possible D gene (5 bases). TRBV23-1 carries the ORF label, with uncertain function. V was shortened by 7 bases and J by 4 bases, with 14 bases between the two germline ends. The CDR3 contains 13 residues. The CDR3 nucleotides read TGCGCCAGCAAGCAAGGACGGGGATACGAGCAGTACGTC. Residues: CASKQGRGYEQYV.

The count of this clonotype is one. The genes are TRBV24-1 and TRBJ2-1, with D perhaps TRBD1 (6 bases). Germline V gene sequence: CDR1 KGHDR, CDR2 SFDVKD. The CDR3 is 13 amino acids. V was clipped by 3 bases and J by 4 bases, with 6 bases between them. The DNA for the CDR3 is TGTGCCACCAGTGATGACAGGTACAATGAGCAGTTCTTC. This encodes CATSDDRYNEQFF.